This record looks at one T cell receptor beta chain sequence and its context. Its antigen is unidentified. The CD8+ and CD4+ T cells were negatively isolated, with the TEMRA cells enriched by FACS. This CDR3 spans 15 amino acids. Trimming shortened V by 6 bases and J by 3 bases, and 15 bases separated the two germline ends. Germline V gene lookup returns CDR1 SGDLS and CDR2 YYNGEE. These data belong to a study of CD8 T cells in Susac syndrome. Study-wide results and caveats: The study recognized that the number of individuals in its TCR sequencing and HLA analysis was relatively small.

With random hexamers, reverse transcription was performed on roughly 0.45 to 1 ug of RNA. It was immunoSEQ multiplex PCR that amplified TCR beta CDR3 across 54 Vbeta and 13 Jbeta. Via MiXCR, TCRdb re-called the immunoSEQ multiplex PCR reads, giving one row per CDR3 protein. The sample carries a few hundred thousand distinct CDR3 sequences, 93% recorded once. The material sequenced was CD4+ T cells from PBMCs. This sequence originates from a human donor with multiple sclerosis. The chain uses TRBV9 and TRBJ2-2, with D perhaps assigned TRBD1 or TRBD2 (5 bases each). The CDR3 DNA is TGTGCCAGCACTCGGAATTGGGGGTACACCGGGGAGCTGTTTTTT. Translation gives CASTRNWGYTGELFF.